These 19 T cell receptor beta chains originate from one sample sequenced in a study of control samples from healthy donors and cancer patients. Assay: immunoSEQ multiplex PCR; the TCRdb copy retains only in-frame clones and omits some. The data hold tens of thousands of clones, with about 93% observed a single time. Material for sequencing was blood. The source of these receptors is a man under 40 in good health.

The chain links TRBV6-5 to TRBJ1-3; D gene unclear. Germline V CDR1 and CDR2: MNHEY, SVGAGI. The CDR3 runs to 14 residues. The germline V and J ends were trimmed by 8 bases and 0 bases, with 11 bases remaining between them. CDR3 sequence: CASVNSYSGNTIYF. As DNA, the CDR3 is TGTGCCAGCGTAAATTCCTACTCTGGAAACACCATATATTTT.

The J gene is TRBJ1-1, the V gene TRBV30, with D unclear. Germline V gives CDR1 GTSNPN, CDR2 SVGIG (reference sequence). This CDR3 is 12 amino acids long. Trimming removed 3 bases from V and 6 bases from J, with 11 bases in between. CDR3 in amino acids: CAWSRGFPEAFF. The CDR3 bases are TGTGCCTGGAGCCGAGGGTTTCCTGAAGCTTTCTTT. Full variable domain (rest looked up from reference TRBV30 and TRBJ1-1): SQTIHQWPATLVQPVGSPLSLECTVEGTSNPNLYWYRQAAGRGLQLLFYSVGIGQISSEVPQNLSASRPQDRQFILSSKKLLLSDSGFYLCAWSRGFPEAFFGQGTRLTVV.

The gene calls are TRBV9 and TRBJ2-1; 9 bases line up with TRBD2. Germline V lookup: CDR1 SGDLS, CDR2 YYNGEE. V was clipped by 3 bases and J by 9 bases; unmatched bases: 13. CDR3 length equals 16 residues. The CDR3 spells CASSEGGGRANGEQFF. The CDR3 DNA follows: TGTGCCAGCAGCGAAGGGGGCGGGAGGGCCAACGGTGAGCAGTTCTTC.

The J gene is TRBJ1-1, the V gene TRBV7-2; TRBD1 matches 10 bases. The CDR3 covers 14 residues. Germline CDR1 is SGHTA and CDR2 is FQGNSA. Germline trimming cut 4 bases from V and 4 bases from J; bases unmatched to any gene: 3. CDR3 region: CASSSDRGRTEAFF. In DNA form, the CDR3 reads TGTGCCAGCAGCTCCGACAGGGGGCGCACTGAAGCTTTCTTT.

The chain couples TRBV9 to TRBJ1-6, with TRBD1 as a possible D gene (5 bases). Germline CDR1 SGDLS, CDR2 YYNGEE. The CDR3 length is 14 residues. Between the trimmed V and J ends, which lost 1 base and 5 bases, there was a span of 7 bases. CDR3 in DNA: TGTGCCAGCAGCGTAAGAGGGGATAATTCACCCCTCCACTTT. Its protein is CASSVRGDNSPLHF. Drawing the rest from reference TRBV9 and TRBJ1-6, the complete variable domain is DSGVTQTPKHLITATGQRVTLRCSPRSGDLSVYWYQQSLDQGLQFLIQYYNGEERAKGNILERFSAQQFPDLHSELNLSSLELGDSALYFCASSVRGDNSPLHFGNGTRLTVT.

The CDR3 DNA is TGTGCCAGCAAATCCGGAACTAGCACAGATACGCAGTATTTT. It specifies CASKSGTSTDTQYF. The chain joins TRBV7-2 to TRBJ2-3; D call uncertain. This CDR3 is 14 amino acids long. Germline-derived CDR1 and CDR2 are SGHTA and FQGNSA. Trimming took 7 bases from V and 0 from J, leaving 11 bases between them.

The chain uses TRBV11-1 and TRBJ1-1; D ambiguous. The CDR3 is made up of 16 amino acids. The V end lost 4 bases, the J end lost 6 bases, and 21 bases lay between the germline ends. Per the germline V gene, CDR1 is SGHAT and CDR2 is FQDESV (reference sequence). The CDR3 loop reads CASSSRTQNNIAEAFF. Here the CDR3 DNA reads TGTGCCAGCAGCTCCAGGACCCAAAACAACATAGCTGAAGCTTTCTTT.

The chain couples TRBV29-1 to TRBJ2-2; a weak D match, TRBD1 (5 bases). CDR1 and CDR2 (germline): SQVTM, ANQGSEA. This CDR3 comprises 12 residues. The V end was cut by 5 bases, the J end by 3 bases, with 7 bases between. The CDR3 sequence is CSVSRDTGELFF. CDR3 coding DNA: TGCAGCGTTAGCAGGGACACCGGGGAGCTGTTTTTT.

The chain joins TRBV3-1 (or the pseudogene TRBV3-2) to TRBJ2-5; D is possibly TRBD1 or TRBD2 (5 bases each). V was cut by 4 bases and J by 1 base, with 13 bases left in between. The CDR3 length is 15 residues. Germline CDR1 LGHDT, CDR2 YNNKEL (reference sequence). For the CDR3, the DNA is TGTGCCAGCAGCCTCGGGACGTCATCCCAAGAGACCCAGTACTTC. Its translation: CASSLGTSSQETQYF.

The J gene is TRBJ1-5, the V gene TRBV7-2, with a tentative D call TRBD1 (6 bases). The CDR3 contains 16 residues. The V and J ends lost 2 bases and 3 bases respectively, with 14 bases between them. Germline lookup yields CDR1 SGHTA and CDR2 FQGNSA. The CDR3 here is CASSLTMTGSNQPQHF. As DNA, the CDR3 is TGTGCCAGCAGCTTAACAATGACAGGATCCAATCAGCCCCAGCATTTT.

The rearrangement links TRBV19 to TRBJ1-3, with D unclear. CDR1 is LNHDA, CDR2 SQIVND, per germline (reference sequence). Trimming took 1 base from V and 2 from J, leaving 6 bases between them. The CDR3 contains 14 residues. The CDR3 loop reads CASSIGRAGNTIYF. CDR3 bases: TGTGCCAGTAGTATAGGTCGGGCTGGAAACACCATATATTTT.

This chain uses TRBV5-1 with TRBJ2-3; no definite D call. Trimming shortened V by 1 base and J by 2 bases, and 14 bases separated the two germline ends. Germline V gene sequence: CDR1 SGHRS, CDR2 YFSETQ. There are 16 residues in the CDR3. The CDR3 nucleotides read TGCGCCAGCAGCTTGTTGGGCAGGCCAAACACAGATACGCAGTATTTT. Its translation: CASSLLGRPNTDTQYF.

This chain connects TRBV18 to TRBJ2-3; 16 nucleotides align to TRBD2. The trim removed 0 bases at V and 4 bases at J, leaving 4 bases unmatched. The CDR3 length is 18 residues. Germline V lookup: CDR1 KGHSH, CDR2 LQKENI. CDR3 DNA: TGTGCCAGCTCACCACCGGGACTAGCGGGAGGGCCCCCAGATACGCAGTATTTT. Translating it yields CASSPPGLAGGPPDTQYF.

The chain carries TRBV9 and TRBJ1-2, with TRBD1 as a possible D gene (6 bases). This CDR3 region has 13 residues. The V and J ends lost 2 bases and 6 bases respectively, with 11 bases between them. CDR1 and CDR2 (germline): SGDLS, YYNGEE. CDR3 nucleotides: TGTGCCAGCAGCGTCCTACAGGGCGATGGCTACACCTTC. Translated: CASSVLQGDGYTF.

The CDR3 region is CASSTRQGRGTEAFF. The CDR3 nucleotides are TGTGCCAGCAGCACCCGACAGGGCCGAGGGACTGAAGCTTTCTTT. The gene calls are TRBV5-6 and TRBJ1-1; 7 bases map to TRBD1. The germline gives CDR1 SGHDT, CDR2 YYEEEE. J was trimmed by 5 bases and V by 4 bases; bases with no gene match: 11. CDR3 length: 15 amino acids.

Only one count was recorded for this clone. V and J are TRBV5-1 and TRBJ2-2, with D perhaps TRBD1 (5 bases). Germline CDR1 and CDR2: SGHRS and YFSETQ. The CDR3 is 15 amino acids. Trimming stripped 1 base from V and 1 base from J, with 8 bases between. CDR3 region: CASSLTGLNTGELFF. The CDR3 nucleotides are TGCGCCAGCAGCTTGACAGGTCTGAACACCGGGGAGCTGTTTTTT.

The genes are TRBV27 and TRBJ2-3; TRBD2 matches at 9 bases. The CDR3 is 16 residues long. Germline loops: CDR1 MNHEY, CDR2 SMNVEV (reference sequence). The J segment lost 4 bases and the V segment lost 1 base, leaving 6 bases of the junction unmatched. The CDR3 DNA reads TGTGCCAGCAGTTTATTCGGCGGGGGGGCCCCAGATACGCAGTATTTT. Its protein product is CASSLFGGGAPDTQYF.

The rearrangement joins TRBV13 to TRBJ2-7; D perhaps matches TRBD2 (5 bases). Germline loops: CDR1 PRHDT, CDR2 FYEKMQ (reference sequence). The CDR3 sequence is 16 residues long. Trimming cost V 6 bases and J 2 bases, with 20 bases left between them. Here the CDR3 reads CASSSLGLAGPYEQYF. CDR3 in DNA: TGTGCCAGCAGTTCCTTGGGCCTAGCTGGCCCCTACGAGCAGTACTTC.

The gene calls are TRBV10-3 and TRBJ1-6; a possible D gene is TRBD1 (6 bases). The V end was cut by 10 bases, the J end by 7 bases, with 11 bases between. This CDR3 spans 12 amino acids. CDR1 and CDR2 (germline): ENHRY, SYGVKD. CDR3 amino acids: CATETGNSPLHF. The CDR3 region has the DNA TGTGCCACCGAAACAGGGAATTCACCCCTCCACTTT.